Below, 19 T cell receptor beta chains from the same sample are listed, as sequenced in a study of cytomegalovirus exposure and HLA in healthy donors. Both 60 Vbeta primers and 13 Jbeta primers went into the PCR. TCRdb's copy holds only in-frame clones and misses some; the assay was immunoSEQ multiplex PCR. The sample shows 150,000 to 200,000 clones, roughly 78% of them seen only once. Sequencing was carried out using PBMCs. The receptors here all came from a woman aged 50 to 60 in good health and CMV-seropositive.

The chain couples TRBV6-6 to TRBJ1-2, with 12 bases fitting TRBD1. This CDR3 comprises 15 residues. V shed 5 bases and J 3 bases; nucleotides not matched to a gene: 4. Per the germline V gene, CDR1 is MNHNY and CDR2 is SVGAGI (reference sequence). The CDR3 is CASSPGDRGHYGYTF. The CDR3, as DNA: TGTGCCAGCAGTCCCGGGGACAGGGGGCACTATGGCTACACCTTC.

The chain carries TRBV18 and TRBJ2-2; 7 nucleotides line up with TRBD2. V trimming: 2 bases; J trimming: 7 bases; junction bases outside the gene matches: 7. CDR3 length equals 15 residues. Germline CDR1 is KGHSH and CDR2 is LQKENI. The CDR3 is CASSPSGTTNGELFF. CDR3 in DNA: TGTGCCAGCTCACCATCCGGGACTACAAACGGGGAGCTGTTTTTT.

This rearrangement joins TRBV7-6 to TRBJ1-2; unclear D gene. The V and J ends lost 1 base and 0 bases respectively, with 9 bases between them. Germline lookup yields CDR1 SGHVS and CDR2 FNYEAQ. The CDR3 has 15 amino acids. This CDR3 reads CASSLVGGTNYGYTF. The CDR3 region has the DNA TGTGCCAGCAGCTTAGTTGGCGGAACTAACTATGGCTACACCTTC.

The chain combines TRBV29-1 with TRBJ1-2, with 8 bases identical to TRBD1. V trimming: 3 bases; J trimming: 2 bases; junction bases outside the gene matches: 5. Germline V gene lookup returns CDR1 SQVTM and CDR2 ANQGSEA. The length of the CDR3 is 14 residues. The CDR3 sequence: CSVEGQGANYGYTF. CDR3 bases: TGCAGCGTTGAGGGGCAGGGGGCAAACTATGGCTACACCTTC.

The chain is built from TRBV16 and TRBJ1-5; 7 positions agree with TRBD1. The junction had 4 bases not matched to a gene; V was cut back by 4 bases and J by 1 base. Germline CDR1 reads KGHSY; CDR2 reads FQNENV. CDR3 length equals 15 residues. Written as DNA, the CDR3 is TGTGCCAGCAGCCCCATACAGGGGAGCAATCAGCCCCAGCATTTT. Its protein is CASSPIQGSNQPQHF.

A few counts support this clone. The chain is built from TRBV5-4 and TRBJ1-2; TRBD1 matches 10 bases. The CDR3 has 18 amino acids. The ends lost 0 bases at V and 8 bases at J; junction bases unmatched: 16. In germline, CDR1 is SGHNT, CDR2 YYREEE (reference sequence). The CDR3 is CASSLGGTGASRTVGYTF. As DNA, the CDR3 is TGTGCCAGCAGCTTGGGCGGGACAGGGGCCTCCCGCACTGTCGGCTACACCTTC.

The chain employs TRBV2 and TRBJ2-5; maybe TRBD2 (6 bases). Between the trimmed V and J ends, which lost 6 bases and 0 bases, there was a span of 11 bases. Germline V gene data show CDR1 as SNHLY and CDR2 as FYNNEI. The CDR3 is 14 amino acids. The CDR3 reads CASRGGRNQETQYF. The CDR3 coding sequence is TGTGCCAGCAGGGGGGGACGGAACCAAGAGACCCAGTACTTC.

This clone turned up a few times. CDR3 sequence reads: CASTGGVSYNEQFF. CDR3 DNA: TGTGCCAGTACCGGCGGGGTCTCCTACAATGAGCAGTTCTTC. The genes are TRBV28 and TRBJ2-1; TRBD2 might be the D (6 bases). Trimming removed 9 bases at V and 0 bases at J, with 12 bases between. Germline V CDR1 and CDR2: MDHEN, SYDVKM. This CDR3 is 14 amino acids long.

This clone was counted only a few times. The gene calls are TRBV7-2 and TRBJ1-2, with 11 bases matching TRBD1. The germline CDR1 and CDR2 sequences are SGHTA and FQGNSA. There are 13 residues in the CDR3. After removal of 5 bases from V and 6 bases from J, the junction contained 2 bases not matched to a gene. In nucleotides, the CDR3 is TGTGCCAGCAGCCGGGACAGGGGGGATGGCTACACCTTC. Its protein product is CASSRDRGDGYTF.

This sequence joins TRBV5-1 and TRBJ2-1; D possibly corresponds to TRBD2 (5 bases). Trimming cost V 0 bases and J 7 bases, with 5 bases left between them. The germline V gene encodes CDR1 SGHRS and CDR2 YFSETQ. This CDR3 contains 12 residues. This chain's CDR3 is CASSLGGNEQFF. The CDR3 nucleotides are TGCGCCAGCAGCTTGGGAGGGAATGAGCAGTTCTTC.

CDR3 nucleotide sequence: TGCGCCAGCAGCCTTTCGTATACTAGCGGGGAGAACACCGGGGAGCTGTTTTTT. It encodes CASSLSYTSGENTGELFF. The chain joins TRBV5-1 to TRBJ2-2; 10 positions match TRBD2. Germline lookup yields CDR1 SGHRS and CDR2 YFSETQ. The CDR3 runs 18 residues. The J segment lost 1 base and the V segment lost 4 bases, leaving 10 bases of the junction unmatched.

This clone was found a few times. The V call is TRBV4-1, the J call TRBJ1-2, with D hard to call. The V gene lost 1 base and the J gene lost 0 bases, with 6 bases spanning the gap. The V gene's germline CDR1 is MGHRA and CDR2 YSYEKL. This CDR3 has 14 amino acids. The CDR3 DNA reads TGCGCCAGCAGCCAAGGGACTTCTAACTATGGCTACACCTTC. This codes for CASSQGTSNYGYTF.

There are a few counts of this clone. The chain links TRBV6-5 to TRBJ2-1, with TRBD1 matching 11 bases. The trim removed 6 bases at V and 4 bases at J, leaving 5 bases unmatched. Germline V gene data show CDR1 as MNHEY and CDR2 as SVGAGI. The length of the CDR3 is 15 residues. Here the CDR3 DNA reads TGTGCCAGCAGGTCTTGGGACAGGGGGTACAATGAGCAGTTCTTC. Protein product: CASRSWDRGYNEQFF.

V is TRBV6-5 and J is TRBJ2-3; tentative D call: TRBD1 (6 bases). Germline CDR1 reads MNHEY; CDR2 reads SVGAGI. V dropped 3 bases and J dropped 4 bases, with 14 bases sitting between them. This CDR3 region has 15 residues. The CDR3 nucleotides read TGTGCCAGCAGTTATGCTTATGAGGGGGCAGATACGCAGTATTTT. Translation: CASSYAYEGADTQYF.

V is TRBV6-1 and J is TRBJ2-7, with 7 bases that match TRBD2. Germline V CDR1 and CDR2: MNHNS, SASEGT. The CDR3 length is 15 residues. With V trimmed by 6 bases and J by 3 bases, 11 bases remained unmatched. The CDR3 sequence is CASRDRIRGVYEQYF. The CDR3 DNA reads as TGTGCCAGCAGGGACCGGATACGGGGGGTCTACGAGCAGTACTTC.

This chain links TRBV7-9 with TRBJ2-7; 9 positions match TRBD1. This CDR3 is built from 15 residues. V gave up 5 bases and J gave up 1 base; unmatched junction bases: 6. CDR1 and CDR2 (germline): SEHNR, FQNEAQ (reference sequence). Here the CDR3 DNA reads TGTGCCAGCAGCCAACCGGGACAGGGTTCCTACGAGCAGTACTTC. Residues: CASSQPGQGSYEQYF. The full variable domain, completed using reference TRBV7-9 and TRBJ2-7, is DTGVSQNPRHKITKRGQNVTFRCDPISEHNRLYWYRQTLGQGPEFLTYFQNEAQLEKSRLLSDRFSAERPKGSFSTLEIQRTEQGDSAMYLCASSQPGQGSYEQYFGPGTRLTVT.

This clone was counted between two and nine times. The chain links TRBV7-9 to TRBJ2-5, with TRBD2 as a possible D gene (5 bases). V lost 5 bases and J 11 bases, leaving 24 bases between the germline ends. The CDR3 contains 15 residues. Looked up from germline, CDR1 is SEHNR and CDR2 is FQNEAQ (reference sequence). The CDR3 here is CASSPPWLEEGKQYF. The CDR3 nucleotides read TGTGCCAGCAGCCCCCCGTGGCTAGAAGAGGGCAAGCAGTACTTC.

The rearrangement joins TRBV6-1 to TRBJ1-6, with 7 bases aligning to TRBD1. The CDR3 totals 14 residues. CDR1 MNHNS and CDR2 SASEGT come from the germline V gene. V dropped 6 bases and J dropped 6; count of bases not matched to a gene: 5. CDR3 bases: TGTGCCAGCAGGGGGACAGTCCTTAATTCACCCCTCCACTTT. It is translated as CASRGTVLNSPLHF.

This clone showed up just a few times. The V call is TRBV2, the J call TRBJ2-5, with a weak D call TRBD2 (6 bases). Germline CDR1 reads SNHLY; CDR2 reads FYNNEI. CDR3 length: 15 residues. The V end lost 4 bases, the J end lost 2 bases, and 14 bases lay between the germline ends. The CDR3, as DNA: TGTGCCAGCAGTGGGGAGGAGCAGGGTCAAGAGACCCAGTACTTC. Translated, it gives CASSGEEQGQETQYF.